These 22 T cell receptor beta chains share one sample of origin, sequenced in a study of long-term antiretroviral therapy in people with HIV. The assay, immunoSEQ v3.0, was run at survey level. Libraries were prepared by immunoSEQ multiplex PCR; TCRdb keeps only in-frame clonotypes and omits some of them. This sample has roughly 15,000 clones; approximately 82% occur once, and the top ten carry around 6.8%. This specimen was unsorted PBMCs, taken 0.4 years after starting antiretroviral therapy. These receptors all come from a man aged 30 to 39 with HIV.

The chain employs TRBV28 and TRBJ2-7, with a tentative D call TRBD1 (5 bases). Trimming pared 5 bases from V and 3 bases from J, leaving 14 bases between. CDR1 and CDR2 from the germline V gene are MDHEN and SYDVKM. CDR3 length equals 14 residues. This chain's CDR3 is CASSPSGALYEQYF. The CDR3 coding sequence is TGTGCCAGCAGTCCTTCTGGGGCTCTCTACGAGCAGTACTTC.

This chain connects TRBV6-7 to TRBJ2-5, with D possibly being TRBD1 (6 bases). TRBV6-7 is known as an ORF, though its function is uncertain. CDR3 size: 14 residues. The V end was cut by 0 bases, the J end by 6 bases, with 11 bases between. The CDR3 protein is CASSYSGAAQTQYF. CDR3 DNA: TGTGCCAGCAGTTACTCGGGGGCGGCGCAGACCCAGTACTTC.

The genes are TRBV7-2 and TRBJ2-7; possibly TRBD2 for D (5 bases). Germline V CDR1 and CDR2: SGHTA, FQGNSA. This CDR3 is 13 amino acids long. V lost 3 bases and J lost 6, with 12 bases in between. The CDR3 DNA follows: TGTGCCAGCAGCTTCCGAGGGAGTGGCGAGCAGTACTTC. Translated, it gives CASSFRGSGEQYF.

The chain carries TRBV5-1 and TRBJ2-1, with TRBD1 matching 7 bases. Germline assignment: CDR1 SGHRS and CDR2 YFSETQ. V shed 0 bases and J 13 bases; nucleotides not matched to a gene: 4. This CDR3 contains 12 residues. CDR3 loop: CASSLDRGLQFF. In DNA, the CDR3 is TGCGCCAGCAGCTTGGACAGGGGTTTACAGTTCTTC.

This clone was seen a handful of times. V is TRBV5-1 and J is TRBJ2-7; 10 nucleotides line up with TRBD1. This CDR3 contains 14 residues. Germline values: CDR1 SGHRS, CDR2 YFSETQ. The V segment lost 7 bases and the J segment 0 bases; nucleotides outside the gene matches: 4. The DNA for the CDR3 is TGCGCCAGCCGGGACAGGGGCGACTCCTACGAGCAGTACTTC. Residues: CASRDRGDSYEQYF.

This clone was found once. This chain uses TRBV29-1 with TRBJ2-1; D uncertain. This CDR3 spans 15 amino acids. Germline lookup yields CDR1 SQVTM and CDR2 ANQGSEA. The ends were cut back, 5 bases at V and 0 bases at J, with 14 bases in the middle. CDR3 in amino acids: CSVSQLDPSYNEQFF. The CDR3 nucleotides are TGCAGCGTTTCACAGTTAGATCCCTCCTACAATGAGCAGTTCTTC.

This clone is medium-sized (0.01 to 0.1%). The chain joins TRBV2 to TRBJ2-7, with 7 bases matching TRBD1. The CDR3 length is 15 residues. Germline CDR1 SNHLY, CDR2 FYNNEI. The V and J ends lost 5 bases and 3 bases, in that order; junction bases with no gene match: 10. The DNA of the CDR3 is TGTGCCAGCAGTCCGGATACAGGGGCCCGCTACGAGCAGTACTTC. Translating gives CASSPDTGARYEQYF.

The chain uses TRBV2 and TRBJ2-7; D not resolved. The length of the CDR3 is 13 residues. With 2 bases removed from V and 6 bases from J, the gap between germline ends came to 11 bases. Germline lookup yields CDR1 SNHLY and CDR2 FYNNEI. The CDR3 DNA reads as TGTGCCAGCAGTGAACAGGTCGGCAGCGAGCAGTACTTC. Translating it yields CASSEQVGSEQYF.

The chain recombines TRBV28 with TRBJ1-4, with TRBD1 matching 9 bases. The V gene's germline CDR1 is MDHEN and CDR2 SYDVKM. The CDR3 totals 17 residues. V was pared by 3 bases and J by 6 bases, with 11 bases of the junction left unmatched. Written as DNA, the CDR3 is TGTGCCAGCAGTTTCCCTAACAGGGGGCTTATGGATGAAAAACTGTTTTTT. It specifies CASSFPNRGLMDEKLFF.

J is TRBJ1-1 and V is TRBV6-1; D is undetermined. Germline V CDR1 and CDR2: MNHNS, SASEGT. The CDR3 is 13 residues long. Trimming left V 7 bases short and J 5 bases short, with 14 bases between. CDR3 protein: CASTARGYTEAFF. DNA for the CDR3: TGTGCCAGCACCGCGCGGGGTTATACTGAAGCTTTCTTT.

The sample holds one count of this clone. The chain has TRBV6-6 and TRBJ2-7, with TRBD1 identical over 9 bases. Germline V gives CDR1 MNHNY, CDR2 SVGAGI (reference sequence). The CDR3 contains 14 residues. V was clipped by 2 bases and J by 2 bases; unmatched bases: 1. The CDR3 DNA reads TGTGCCAGCAGTTACGGGACAGGGCCCTACGAGCAGTACTTC. Residues: CASSYGTGPYEQYF.

This clone was recorded only once. The chain couples TRBV27 to TRBJ1-6; D may be TRBD1 (5 bases). The CDR3 covers 16 residues. The V gene's germline CDR1 is MNHEY and CDR2 SMNVEV (reference sequence). V lost 6 bases, J lost 6 bases, and 18 bases lay in between. The CDR3 here is CASREQVAGFNSPLHF. The CDR3 DNA sequence: TGTGCCAGCAGGGAACAAGTGGCAGGGTTTAATTCACCCCTCCACTTT.

The rearrangement joins TRBV4-1 to TRBJ2-5; D remains ambiguous. Germline V gives CDR1 MGHRA, CDR2 YSYEKL. This CDR3 has 13 amino acids. Trimming removed 3 bases at V and 5 bases at J, with 10 bases between. The DNA of the CDR3 is TGCGCCAGCAGCCATCCTTCTACGGAGACCCAGTACTTC. The encoded protein is CASSHPSTETQYF.

The rearrangement joins TRBV19 to TRBJ2-3, with 13 bases matching TRBD2. Germline lookup yields CDR1 LNHDA and CDR2 SQIVND (reference sequence). The CDR3 sequence is 15 residues long. The J segment lost 5 bases and the V segment lost 5 bases, leaving 4 bases of the junction unmatched. CDR3 residues: CASSVLAGGEDTQYF. In DNA form, the CDR3 reads TGTGCCAGTAGTGTACTAGCGGGAGGGGAAGATACGCAGTATTTT.

This clone was recorded a few times. V gene TRBV7-9 combines with J gene TRBJ2-7; D gene uncertain. The CDR3 has 13 residues. V was shortened by 2 bases and J by 1 base, with 6 bases between the two germline ends. CDR1 and CDR2 (germline): SEHNR, FQNEAQ (reference sequence). The chain's CDR3 is CASSLQESYEQYF. In DNA form, the CDR3 reads TGTGCCAGCAGCTTACAGGAGTCCTACGAGCAGTACTTC.

This clone was recorded only once. This chain connects TRBV7-2 to TRBJ2-5; D is perhaps TRBD2 (6 bases). V was trimmed by 2 bases and J by 5 bases, leaving 9 bases between them. The germline V gene encodes CDR1 SGHTA and CDR2 FQGNSA. The CDR3 covers 13 residues. The CDR3 nucleotides are TGTGCCAGCAGCTTAACTAGCCCGGAGACCCAGTACTTC. Translating it yields CASSLTSPETQYF. Variable domain in full (rest from reference TRBV7-2 and TRBJ2-5): GAGVSQSPSNKVTEKGKDVELRCDPISGHTALYWYRQSLGQGLEFLIYFQGNSAPDKSGLPSDRFSAERTGGSVSTLTIQRTQQEDSAVYLCASSLTSPETQYFGPGTRLLVL.

This clone was picked up one time. The rearrangement links TRBV5-1 to TRBJ2-1; no clear D gene. V was shortened by 4 bases and J by 0 bases, with 11 bases between the two germline ends. This CDR3 spans 15 amino acids. Germline lookup yields CDR1 SGHRS and CDR2 YFSETQ. CDR3 nucleotides: TGCGCCAGCAGCATACCGACAAGCTCCTACAATGAGCAGTTCTTC. The encoded protein is CASSIPTSSYNEQFF. The full variable domain, in which reference TRBV5-1 and TRBJ2-1 provide the parts outside the CDR3, is KAGVTQTPRYLIKTRGQQVTLSCSPISGHRSVSWYQQTPGQGLQFLFEYFSETQRNKGNFPGRFSGRQFSNSRSEMNVSTLELGDSALYLCASSIPTSSYNEQFFGPGTRLTVL.

This clone was seen a few times. The chain is built from TRBV7-2 and TRBJ1-2, with D uncertain. The CDR3 runs to 13 residues. Trimming stripped 4 bases from V and 7 bases from J, with 13 bases between. CDR1 and CDR2 (germline): SGHTA, FQGNSA. The CDR3 protein is CASSSGPWGGYTF. CDR3 coding DNA: TGTGCCAGCAGCTCTGGACCCTGGGGTGGCTACACCTTC.

CDR3 residues: CASSLGTGVNNQPQHF. The DNA of the CDR3 is TGTGCCAGCAGCCTAGGGACAGGGGTAAACAATCAGCCCCAGCATTTT. The V call is TRBV7-2, the J call TRBJ1-5, with 10 bases that match TRBD1. The CDR3 is 16 residues long. Trimming cost V 5 bases and J 3 bases; bases outside gene matches: 7. Germline V CDR1 and CDR2: SGHTA, FQGNSA.

The chain has TRBV19 and TRBJ1-1; 7 bases align to TRBD1. CDR3 length: 13 residues. Germline loops: CDR1 LNHDA, CDR2 SQIVND (reference sequence). J gave up 1 base and V 7 bases, and 3 bases lay outside the gene matches. The CDR3 is CASNQGGNTEAFF. As DNA, the CDR3 is TGTGCCAGTAACCAGGGGGGGAACACTGAAGCTTTCTTT.

This sequence joins TRBV6-5 and TRBJ2-7; 7 nucleotides agree with TRBD2. Trimming cost V 4 bases and J 3 bases; bases outside gene matches: 9. This CDR3 spans 15 amino acids. The germline V gene encodes CDR1 MNHEY and CDR2 SVGAGI. The DNA of the CDR3 is TGTGCCAGCAGTTTAGACGGGACTACCTTCTACGAGCAGTACTTC. Amino acids: CASSLDGTTFYEQYF.

This clone is deemed medium-sized. V usage is TRBV6-5 and J usage is TRBJ2-1; either TRBD1 or TRBD2 may fit D (6 bases each). The germline V gene encodes CDR1 MNHEY and CDR2 SVGAGI. Trimming stripped 8 bases from V and 5 bases from J, with 10 bases between. CDR3 length: 12 residues. CDR3 nucleotide sequence: TGTGCCAGCTGCGGGGACAACAATGAGCAGTTCTTC. This sequence encodes CASCGDNNEQFF.